Listed below are T cell receptor beta chains from one sample, sequenced in a study of Graves' ophthalmopathy and Graves' hyperthyroidism. TCRdb independently ran MiXCR on the multiplex PCR reads; one entry per CDR3 protein. The table lists a few hundred thousand distinct CDR3 sequences, just over 15% of them singletons. Sequencing was performed on peripheral blood. The receptors shown here come from a woman between 18 and 29 years old with stable Graves' hyperthyroidism. Both conserved end residues are part of each CDR3. Each record gives: V gene, J gene, D gene, clone size, CDR3 DNA, CDR3 protein. A D gene is named only where the DNA matches it firmly. The size entry is marked missing in some rows and otherwise reads once, few, many or a size class.

>TRBV28|TRBJ2-7|TRBD2|-
TGTGCCAGCAGCCCTTCAGCGGGGGGCTCCCCCTACGAGCAGTGCTTC
CASSPSAGGSPYEQCF
>TRBV5-1|TRBJ1-2|-|many
TGCGCCAGCAGCTTTTTGCCGGGCCGAGAACGTGGCTACACCTTC
CASSFLPGRERGYTF
>TRBV10-1|TRBJ2-7|-|many
TGCGCCAGCAGTGGTTCCAAGGGGGGCAACGAGCAGTACTTC
CASSGSKGGNEQYF
>TRBV5-1|TRBJ2-5|-|once
TGCGCCAGCAGCACGTACACAGGGCTCGAGACCCAGTACTTC
CASSTYTGLETQYF
>TRBV6-5|TRBJ1-1|-|-
TGTGCCAGCAGTTACTCCGGGCGGATACTTGAAGCTTTCTTT
CASSYSGRILEAFF
>TRBV12-3/TRBV12-4|TRBJ1-5|TRBD1|many
TGTGCCAGCAGTGTCTCCAGGGGGCCTAGTCAGCCCCAGCATTTT
CASSVSRGPSQPQHF
>TRBV7-3|TRBJ1-1|-|many
TGTGCCAGCAGCCCGGAGGGGAACACTGAAGCTTTCTTT
CASSPEGNTEAFF
>TRBV9|TRBJ2-2|-|many
TGTGCCAGCAGCCTACCGAGCAGGGGCACCGGGGAGCTGTTTTTT
CASSLPSRGTGELFF
>TRBV11-2|TRBJ2-2|-|many
TGTGCCAGCAGTAACCTAGGGGTCGGGGACACCGGGGAGCTGTTTTTT
CASSNLGVGDTGELFF
>TRBV10-2|TRBJ2-7|-|many
TGCGCCAGCAGTGAACAGGGACCCACCTACGAGCAGTACTTC
CASSEQGPTYEQYF
>TRBV5-1|TRBJ1-3|-|many
TGCGCCAGCAGCTTGGGGACCCCTGGAAACACCATATATTTT
CASSLGTPGNTIYF
>TRBV11-2|TRBJ1-5|-|many
TGTGCCAGCAGCCCGGAGGGTAAAAATCAGCCCCAGCATTTT
CASSPEGKNQPQHF
>TRBV4-1|TRBJ1-2|-|many
TGCGCCAGCAGCCAAGTCGGCCTGAGTGGCCACCTGGGCAACTATGGCTACACCTTC
CASSQVGLSGHLGNYGYTF
>TRBV19|TRBJ1-5|TRBD1|few
TGTGCCAGTAGTTTCCAGGGGGAGCCCCAGCATTTT
CASSFQGEPQHF
>TRBV11-2|TRBJ1-2|-|-
TGTGCCAGCAGCCTAGGAAGCGGCCCCTTCGGCTACACCTTC
CASSLGSGPFGYTF
>TRBV4-2|TRBJ2-7|-|-
TGTGCCAGCAGCCAAGACAGGTCAGGTGGGCGAGAGCAGTACTTC
CASSQDRSGGREQYF
>TRBV6-1|TRBJ2-7|TRBD1|many
TGTGCCAGCAGTCCACAGGGGGCCGACGGACTAGGGGGCGAGCAGTACTTC
CASSPQGADGLGGEQYF
>TRBV6-5|TRBJ1-6|-|many
TGTGCCAGCAGTCACAACGGTGCCGAGCACTCCTATAATTCACCCCTCCACTTT
CASSHNGAEHSYNSPLHF
>TRBV12-3/TRBV12-4|TRBJ1-1|-|few
TGTGCCAGCAGACGTCAGGGGTTCGACACTGAAGCTTTCTTT
CASRRQGFDTEAFF
>TRBV7-9|TRBJ2-4|-|few
TGTGCCAGCAGCTTAGAATTGGTGGCAGGTCGAAGACCCCTAGCCAAAAACATTAAGTACTTC
CASSLELVAGRRPLAKNIKYF
>TRBV12-5|TRBJ1-5|TRBD1|-
TGTGCTAGTGGTTTGACAGGGGGGTCAATGGGGAGCAATCAGCCCCAGCATTTT
CASGLTGGSMGSNQPQHF
>TRBV7-9|TRBJ2-5|-|-
TGTGCCAGCTGGAAATCGGGGTCCGACGAGACCCAGTACTTC
CASWKSGSDETQYF
>TRBV6-1|TRBJ1-3|-|-
TGTGCCAGCAGTGAAGGACCCCCCGGGACGGTCTCTGGAAACACCATATATTTT
CASSEGPPGTVSGNTIYF
>TRBV3-1|TRBJ1-2|-|-
TGTGCCAGCAGCCGCGGGACACCCGGAGGTTATGGCTACACCTTC
CASSRGTPGGYGYTF
>TRBV29-1|TRBJ1-4|-|-
TGCAGCGTTGAAGTTGCAGGGTCTAATGAAAAACTGTTTTTT
CSVEVAGSNEKLFF
>TRBV12-5|TRBJ2-7|-|many
TGTGCTAGTTATTCCCGCTCCTACGAGCAGTACTTC
CASYSRSYEQYF
>TRBV19|TRBJ1-2|-|many
TGTGCCAGTAGTATGAGAGGAGGTGGGACACTCAAGGAAGTTGGCTACACCTTC
CASSMRGGGTLKEVGYTF
>TRBV29-1|TRBJ2-2|-|many
TGCAGCGTTGCCATAGACAGCCGAAACACCGGGGAGCTGTTTTTT
CSVAIDSRNTGELFF
>TRBV6-5|TRBJ1-6|-|many
TGTGCCAGCAGTTACGGGGCCCTCTATAATTCACCCCTCCACTTT
CASSYGALYNSPLHF
>TRBV24-1|TRBJ1-1|-|many
TGTGCCACCAGTGATTTGTACGGACCGGGGGCCGCAGGCACTGAAGCTTTCTTT
CATSDLYGPGAAGTEAFF
>TRBV10-3|TRBJ2-2|-|-
TGTGCCATCAGTGTGGACAGACCCCGGGACACCGGGGAGCTGTTTTTT
CAISVDRPRDTGELFF
>TRBV19|TRBJ1-5|TRBD1|many
TGTGCCAGTAGTATCGGACAGGGGGCTGATCAGCCCCAGCATTTT
CASSIGQGADQPQHF
>TRBV11-2|TRBJ1-3|-|many
TGTGCCAGCAGCTTATATCAGGGCACCCTAGTAGGGAACACCATATATTTT
CASSLYQGTLVGNTIYF
>TRBV11-2|TRBJ1-2|-|many
TGTGCCAGCAGCAATGATCCGTCGGGAATTGGCTACACCTTC
CASSNDPSGIGYTF
>TRBV2|TRBJ2-4|TRBD1|many
TGTGCCAGCAGTGAGGGGGACAGGGCGTTGGTAGCCAAAAACATTCAGTACTTC
CASSEGDRALVAKNIQYF
>TRBV6-1|TRBJ2-7|TRBD1|-
TGTGCCAGCAGACTGGGACAGGGCGCCTACGAGCAGTACTTC
CASRLGQGAYEQYF
>TRBV2|TRBJ2-6|-|many
TGTGCCAGCAGTTCGGACGGGGCTGGGGCCAACGTCCTGACTTTC
CASSSDGAGANVLTF
>TRBV20-1|TRBJ1-6|TRBD1|many
TGCAGTGCTAGACCCCCGGGACAGCCAAATTCACCCCTCCACTTT
CSARPPGQPNSPLHF
>TRBV28|TRBJ2-4|TRBD2|once
TGTGCCAGCAGTTTTACTAGCGGGGGAACACAGTACTTC
CASSFTSGGTQYF
>TRBV20-1|TRBJ2-7|TRBD2|-
TGCAGTGCTAGAAGATACGGACTAGCGGAGACCTACGAGCAGTACTTC
CSARRYGLAETYEQYF
>TRBV19|TRBJ1-4|TRBD1|many
TGTGCCAGTTCTCCTGGGACAGGGGGTGAAAAACTGTTTTTT
CASSPGTGGEKLFF
>TRBV5-1|TRBJ2-5|TRBD2|many
TGCGCCAGCACTCCGGGACTAGCGAGGGAGACCCAGTACTTC
CASTPGLARETQYF
>TRBV4-1|TRBJ1-6|-|few
TGCGCCAGCAGCCATCGTATCTCAGGGGATAGGTCACCCCTCCACTTT
CASSHRISGDRSPLHF
>TRBV20-1|TRBJ2-5|-|few
TGCAGTGCTAGCTTTTTACAGGGGAGGGAGACCCAGTACTTC
CSASFLQGRETQYF
>TRBV11-2|TRBJ2-2|TRBD2|-
TGTGCCAGCAGCCTAATGGGGGGGATTGGTACCGGGGAGCTGTTTTTT
CASSLMGGIGTGELFF
>TRBV12-3/TRBV12-4|TRBJ1-2|TRBD1|many
TGTGCCAGCAGTTCCTCGGGACAGAACTTCTATGGCTACACCTTC
CASSSSGQNFYGYTF
>TRBV6-1|TRBJ1-5|-|many
TGTGCCAGCAGTGGACCTGTTTTTGCGCAGGCTAATCAGCCCCAGCATTTT
CASSGPVFAQANQPQHF
>TRBV12-3/TRBV12-4|TRBJ1-2|-|-
TGTGCCAGCAGTTATGCAGGAGGGGCGGATGGCTACACCTTC
CASSYAGGADGYTF
>TRBV2|TRBJ1-2|-|many
TGTGCCAGCAGCGGCACCAGGGGAACGAACTATGGCTACACCTTC
CASSGTRGTNYGYTF
>TRBV6-1|TRBJ1-2|TRBD1|many
TGTGCCAGCAGTGAGAAGGGGACAGTCAACTATGGCTACACCTTC
CASSEKGTVNYGYTF
>TRBV7-9|TRBJ1-5|-|-
TGTGCCAGCAGCTTTAGTGGGGATAGCAATCAGCCCCAGCATTTT
CASSFSGDSNQPQHF
>TRBV5-1|TRBJ2-2|TRBD1|few
TGCGCCAGCAGCCGGGACAGGGGTAATAAGAACACCGGGGAGCTGTTTTTT
CASSRDRGNKNTGELFF
>TRBV19|TRBJ1-3|-|few
TGTGCCACCGAGGGGGTGGGAAACACCATATATTTT
CATEGVGNTIYF
>TRBV6-5|TRBJ1-5|TRBD1|once
TGTGCCAGCAGTTCCAGGGGGTACAATCAGCCCCAGCATTTT
CASSSRGYNQPQHF
>TRBV29-1|TRBJ2-2|TRBD1|-
TGCAGCGTCGGGACAGGGGCGTCGGGCACCGGGGAGCTGTTTTTT
CSVGTGASGTGELFF